This T cell receptor beta chain was sequenced during a study of cytomegalovirus exposure and HLA in healthy donors. The study, taken as a whole, reports: Later genetic work tied a missense DCLRE1C variant to beta-chain V and J trimming. TRBV6-2, TRBV6-3 and some other V segments were excluded as indistinguishable. The authors enumerated over 150 TCR beta chains as linked to cytomegalovirus.

Regarding this clone: The antigen is unknown. This CDR3 is also generated by other DNA sequences in the sample.

The CDR3 is 13 residues long. V lost 3 bases to trimming and J lost 2 bases, with 8 bases between them. CDR1 and CDR2 (germline): MNHEY, SMNVEV (reference sequence). It was with 60 Vbeta and 13 Jbeta primers that the PCR ran. Libraries were prepared by immunoSEQ multiplex PCR; TCRdb keeps only in-frame clonotypes and omits some of them. The sample has some 190,000 clones; 81% are singletons. The gene calls are TRBV27 and TRBJ2-7, with D perhaps TRBD1 (5 bases). Material: PBMCs. This TCR was recovered from a man younger than 35 in good health and CMV-seronegative. The CDR3 loop is CASSFSGPYEQYF. As DNA, the CDR3 is TGTGCCAGCAGTTTCTCAGGGCCCTACGAGCAGTACTTC.